The T cell receptor (beta chain) described here comes from a study of identical twins. The CDR3 spans 14 residues. CDR1 is MNHEY and CDR2 is SMNVEV in the germline V gene (reference sequence). Trimming removed 3 bases from V and 7 bases from J, with 13 bases in between. TCRdb re-analysed the 5' RACE reads in MiXCR, keeping a single row per CDR3 protein. The sample has 700,000 or so distinct CDR3 sequences; more than 6.5% are singletons. These records were also assigned to another study, of yellow fever vaccine responses in identical twins.

The TCR comes from a woman aged 18-29 years in good health. The V gene is TRBV27, the J gene TRBJ2-1; possible D gene TRBD1, 6 bases. The specimen was PBMCs. The CDR3 here is CASSFGQGINEQFF. DNA of the CDR3: TGTGCCAGCAGTTTTGGCCAGGGGATAAATGAGCAGTTCTTC.